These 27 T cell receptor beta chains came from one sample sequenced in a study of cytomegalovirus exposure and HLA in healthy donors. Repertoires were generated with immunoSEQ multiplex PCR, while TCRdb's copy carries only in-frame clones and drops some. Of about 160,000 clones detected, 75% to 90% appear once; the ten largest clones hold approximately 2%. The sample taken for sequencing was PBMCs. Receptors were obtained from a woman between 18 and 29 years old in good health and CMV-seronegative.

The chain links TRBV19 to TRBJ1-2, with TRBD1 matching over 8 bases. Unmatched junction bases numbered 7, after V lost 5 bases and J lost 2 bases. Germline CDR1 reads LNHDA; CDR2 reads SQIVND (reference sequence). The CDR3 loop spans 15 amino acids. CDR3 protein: CASSPRDRRNYGYTF. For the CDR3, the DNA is TGTGCCAGTAGTCCTAGGGACAGGAGAAACTATGGCTACACCTTC.

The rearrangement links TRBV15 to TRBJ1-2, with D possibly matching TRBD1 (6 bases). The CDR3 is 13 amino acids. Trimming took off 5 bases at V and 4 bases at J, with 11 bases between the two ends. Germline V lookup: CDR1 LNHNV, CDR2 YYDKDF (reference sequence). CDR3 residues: CATSDGQPYGYTF. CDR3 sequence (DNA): TGTGCCACCAGCGATGGACAGCCCTATGGCTACACCTTC.

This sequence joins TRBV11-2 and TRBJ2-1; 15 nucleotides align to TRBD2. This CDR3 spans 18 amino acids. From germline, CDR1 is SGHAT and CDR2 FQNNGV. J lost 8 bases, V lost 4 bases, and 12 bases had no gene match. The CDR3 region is CASSWGLAGGLWNDEQFF. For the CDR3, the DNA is TGTGCCAGCAGCTGGGGACTAGCGGGAGGTTTGTGGAACGATGAGCAGTTCTTC.

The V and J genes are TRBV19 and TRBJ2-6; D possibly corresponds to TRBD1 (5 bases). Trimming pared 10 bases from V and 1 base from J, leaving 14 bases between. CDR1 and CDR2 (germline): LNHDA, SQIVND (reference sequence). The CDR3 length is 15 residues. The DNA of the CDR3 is TGTGCCACTAACCGGCAGGGATCTGGGGCCAACGTCCTGACTTTC. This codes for CATNRQGSGANVLTF.

CDR3 residues: CASSVATGGQNYGYTF. The CDR3 DNA follows: TGTGCCAGCAGCGTAGCTACGGGGGGCCAGAACTATGGCTACACCTTC. The genes are TRBV9 and TRBJ1-2, with a weak D call TRBD1 (6 bases). The CDR3 totals 16 residues. The germline V gene encodes CDR1 SGDLS and CDR2 YYNGEE. V shed 0 bases and J shed 2 bases, with 14 bases lying between them.

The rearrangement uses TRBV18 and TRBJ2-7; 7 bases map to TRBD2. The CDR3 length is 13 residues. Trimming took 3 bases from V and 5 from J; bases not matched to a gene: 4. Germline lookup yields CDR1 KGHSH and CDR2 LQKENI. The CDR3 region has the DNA TGTGCCAGCTCACCGTGGACTAGTGACGAGCAGTACTTC. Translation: CASSPWTSDEQYF.

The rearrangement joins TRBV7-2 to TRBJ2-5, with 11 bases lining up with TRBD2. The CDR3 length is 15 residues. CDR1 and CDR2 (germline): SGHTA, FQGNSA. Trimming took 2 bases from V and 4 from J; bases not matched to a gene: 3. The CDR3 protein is CASSLTSGRGETQYF. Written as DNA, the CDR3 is TGTGCCAGCAGCTTAACTAGCGGGAGAGGAGAGACCCAGTACTTC.

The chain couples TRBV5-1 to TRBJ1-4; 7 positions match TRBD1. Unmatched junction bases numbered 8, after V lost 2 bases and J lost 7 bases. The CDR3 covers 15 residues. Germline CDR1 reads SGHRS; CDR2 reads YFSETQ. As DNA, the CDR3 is TGCGCCAGCAGCTTAAGACAGGGCTTTAGTGAAAAACTGTTTTTT. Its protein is CASSLRQGFSEKLFF.

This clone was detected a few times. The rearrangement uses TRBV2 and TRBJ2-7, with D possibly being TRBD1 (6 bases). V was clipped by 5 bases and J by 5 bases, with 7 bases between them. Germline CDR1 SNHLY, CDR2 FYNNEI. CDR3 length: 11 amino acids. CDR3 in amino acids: CASSTGNEQYF. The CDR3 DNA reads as TGTGCCAGCAGTACAGGGAACGAGCAGTACTTC.

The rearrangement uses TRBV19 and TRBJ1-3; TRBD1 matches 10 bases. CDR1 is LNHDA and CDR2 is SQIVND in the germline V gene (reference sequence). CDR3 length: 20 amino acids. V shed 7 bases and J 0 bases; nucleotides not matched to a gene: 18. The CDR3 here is CASNLTRDRGFTISGNTIYF. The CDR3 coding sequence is TGTGCCAGTAATTTAACCCGGGACAGGGGTTTTACTATCTCTGGAAACACCATATATTTT.

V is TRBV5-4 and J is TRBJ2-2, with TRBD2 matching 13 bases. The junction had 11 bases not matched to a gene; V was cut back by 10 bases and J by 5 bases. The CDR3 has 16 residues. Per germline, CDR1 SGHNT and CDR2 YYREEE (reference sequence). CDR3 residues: CAGGTSGTSFTGELFF. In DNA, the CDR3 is TGTGCCGGGGGGACTAGCGGGACTTCATTTACCGGGGAGCTGTTTTTT.

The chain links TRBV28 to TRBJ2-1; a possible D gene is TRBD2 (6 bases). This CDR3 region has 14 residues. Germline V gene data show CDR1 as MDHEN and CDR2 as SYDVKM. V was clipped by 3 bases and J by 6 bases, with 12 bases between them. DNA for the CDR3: TGTGCCAGCAGTTTGCCACTAGCCCGCAATGAGCAGTTCTTC. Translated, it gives CASSLPLARNEQFF.

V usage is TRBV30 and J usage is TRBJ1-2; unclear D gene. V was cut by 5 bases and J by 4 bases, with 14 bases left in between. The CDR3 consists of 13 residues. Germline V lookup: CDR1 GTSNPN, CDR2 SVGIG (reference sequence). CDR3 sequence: CAWGMEVSYGYTF. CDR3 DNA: TGTGCCTGGGGCATGGAGGTTTCCTATGGCTACACCTTC.

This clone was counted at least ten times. In DNA, the CDR3 is TGTGCCAGTTCACTAGCGCTGTACCAAGAGACCCAGTACTTC. Translating gives CASSLALYQETQYF. V usage is TRBV19 and J usage is TRBJ2-5; TRBD2 matches 7 bases. Germline V gene lookup returns CDR1 LNHDA and CDR2 SQIVND (reference sequence). With 8 bases clipped from V and 0 bases from J, the junction kept 6 bases outside the gene matches. This CDR3 region has 14 residues. The variable domain in full, completed from reference TRBV19 and TRBJ2-5, reads DGGITQSPKYLFRKEGQNVTLSCEQNLNHDAMYWYRQDPGQGLRLIYYSQIVNDFQKGDIAEGYSVSREKKESFPLTVTSAQKNPTAFYLCASSLALYQETQYFGPGTRLLVL.

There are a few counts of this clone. The CDR3 is CASSEPPYSNQPQHF. The CDR3 bases are TGCGCCAGCAGTGAGCCCCCTTATAGCAATCAGCCCCAGCATTTT. The chain is built from TRBV10-2 and TRBJ1-5; D unresolved. CDR3 length: 15 amino acids. Trimming left V 2 bases short and J 0 bases short, with 8 bases between. CDR1 is WSHSY and CDR2 is SAAADI in the germline V gene.

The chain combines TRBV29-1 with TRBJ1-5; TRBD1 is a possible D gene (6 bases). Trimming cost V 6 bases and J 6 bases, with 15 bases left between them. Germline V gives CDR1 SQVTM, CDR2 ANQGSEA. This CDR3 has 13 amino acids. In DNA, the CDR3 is TGCAGCGTGGGGGGGCGAGGGGGTCAGCCCCAGCATTTT. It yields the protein CSVGGRGGQPQHF. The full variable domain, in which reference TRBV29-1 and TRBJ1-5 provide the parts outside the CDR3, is SAVISQKPSRDICQRGTSLTIQCQVDSQVTMMFWYRQQPGQSLTLIATANQGSEATYESGFVIDKFPISRPNLTFSTLTVSNMSPEDSSIYLCSVGGRGGQPQHFGDGTRLSIL.

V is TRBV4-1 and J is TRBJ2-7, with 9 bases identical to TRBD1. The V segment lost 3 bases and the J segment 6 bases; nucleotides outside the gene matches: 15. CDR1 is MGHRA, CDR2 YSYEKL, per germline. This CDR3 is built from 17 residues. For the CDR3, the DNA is TGCGCCAGCAGCCAGGCAACACTGGGACAGGGAATAGGCGAGCAGTACTTC. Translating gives CASSQATLGQGIGEQYF.

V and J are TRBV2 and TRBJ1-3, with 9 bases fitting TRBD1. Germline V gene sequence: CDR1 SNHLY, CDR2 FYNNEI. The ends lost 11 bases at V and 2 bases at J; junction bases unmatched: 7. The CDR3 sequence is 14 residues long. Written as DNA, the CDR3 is TGTGCCGGAGGGACAGGGATCACTGGAAACACCATATATTTT. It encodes CAGGTGITGNTIYF.

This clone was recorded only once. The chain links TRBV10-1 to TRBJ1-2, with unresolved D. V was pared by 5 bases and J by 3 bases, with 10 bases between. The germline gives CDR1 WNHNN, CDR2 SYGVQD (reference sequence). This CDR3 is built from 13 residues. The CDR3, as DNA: TGCGCCAGCAGTTCCATGGAGGACTATGGCTACACCTTC. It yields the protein CASSSMEDYGYTF.

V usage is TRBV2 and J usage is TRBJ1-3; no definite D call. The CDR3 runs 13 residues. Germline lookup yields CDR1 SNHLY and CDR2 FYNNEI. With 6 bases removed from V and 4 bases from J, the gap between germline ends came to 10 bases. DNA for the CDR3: TGTGCCAGCAGGAGGGCAAGGGGAAACACCATATATTTT. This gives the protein CASRRARGNTIYF.

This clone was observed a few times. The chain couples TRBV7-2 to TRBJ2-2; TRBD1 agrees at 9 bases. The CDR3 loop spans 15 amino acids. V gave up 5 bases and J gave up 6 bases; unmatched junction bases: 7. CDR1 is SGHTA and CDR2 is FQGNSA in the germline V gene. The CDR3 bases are TGTGCCAGCAGCCTAGACAGGGGGTGGGCCGGGGAGCTGTTTTTT. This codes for CASSLDRGWAGELFF.

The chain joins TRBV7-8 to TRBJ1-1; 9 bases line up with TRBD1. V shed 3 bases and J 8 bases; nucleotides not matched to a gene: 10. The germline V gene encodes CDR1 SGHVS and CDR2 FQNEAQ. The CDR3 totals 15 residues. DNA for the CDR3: TGTGCCAGCAGCTTGTGGACAGGGGTCCACCAAGAAGCTTTCTTT. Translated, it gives CASSLWTGVHQEAFF.

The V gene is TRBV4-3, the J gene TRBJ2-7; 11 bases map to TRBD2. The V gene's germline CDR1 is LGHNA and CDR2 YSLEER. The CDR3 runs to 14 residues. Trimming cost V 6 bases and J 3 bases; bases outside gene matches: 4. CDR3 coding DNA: TGCGCCAGCAGTCCGGGACTAGCGGACTACGAGCAGTACTTC. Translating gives CASSPGLADYEQYF.

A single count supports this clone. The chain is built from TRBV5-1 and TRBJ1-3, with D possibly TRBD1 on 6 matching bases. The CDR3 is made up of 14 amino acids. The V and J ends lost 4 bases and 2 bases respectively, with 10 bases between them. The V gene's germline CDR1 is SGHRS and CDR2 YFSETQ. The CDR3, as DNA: TGCGCCAGCAGCATCCAGGGGACTGGAAACACCATATATTTT. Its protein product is CASSIQGTGNTIYF.

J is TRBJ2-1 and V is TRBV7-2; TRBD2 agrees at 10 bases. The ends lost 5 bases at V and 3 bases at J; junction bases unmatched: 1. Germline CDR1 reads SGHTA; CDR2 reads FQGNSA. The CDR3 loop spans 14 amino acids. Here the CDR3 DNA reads TGTGCCAGCAGCCCTAGCGGGGGCTACAATGAGCAGTTCTTC. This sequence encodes CASSPSGGYNEQFF. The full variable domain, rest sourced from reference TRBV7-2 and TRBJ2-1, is GAGVSQSPSNKVTEKGKDVELRCDPISGHTALYWYRQSLGQGLEFLIYFQGNSAPDKSGLPSDRFSAERTGGSVSTLTIQRTQQEDSAVYLCASSPSGGYNEQFFGPGTRLTVL.

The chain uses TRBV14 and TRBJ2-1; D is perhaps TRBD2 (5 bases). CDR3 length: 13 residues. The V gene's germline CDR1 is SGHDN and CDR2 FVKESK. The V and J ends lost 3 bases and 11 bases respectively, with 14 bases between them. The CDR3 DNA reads TGTGCCAGCAGCCACGGGAATCACGGTCAGCAGTTCTTC. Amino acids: CASSHGNHGQQFF.

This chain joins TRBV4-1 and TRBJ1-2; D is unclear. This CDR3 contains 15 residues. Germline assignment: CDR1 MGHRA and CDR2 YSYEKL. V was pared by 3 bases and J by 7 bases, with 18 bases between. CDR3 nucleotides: TGCGCCAGCAGCCAGGAGGAGGGAACATGGAGTGGCTACACCTTC. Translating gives CASSQEEGTWSGYTF.